This T cell receptor (beta chain) appears in the sequencing data of a study of blood T cell repertoires in COVID-19. Study information: Whether acute or convalescent, the COVID-19 samples came from the United States, Italy and Spain. From T cells, B-cell-depleted T cells, or PBMCs came the material, which was cDNA or gDNA.

The CDR3 totals 13 residues. Per germline, CDR1 MDHEN and CDR2 SYDVKM. Trimming took off 7 bases at V and 6 bases at J, with 13 bases between the two ends. Assay used: immunoSEQ multiplex PCR; TCRdb lists only in-frame clones, some missing. The sample gives just over 60,000 clones, under 80% of which show up once; around a sixth is in the top ten. V and J are TRBV28 and TRBJ1-5, with D possibly being TRBD1 (5 bases). This TCR was recovered from a man between 60 and 75 years old with acute or convalescent COVID-19. The material sequenced was peripheral blood. CDR3 residues: CASTPNRFQPQHF. Here the CDR3 DNA reads TGTGCCAGCACCCCTAACAGGTTTCAGCCCCAGCATTTT. Full variable domain (missing parts from reference TRBV28 and TRBJ1-5): DVKVTQSSRYLVKRTGEKVFLECVQDMDHENMFWYRQDPGLGLRLIYFSYDVKMKEKGDIPEGYSVSREKKERFSLILESASTNQTSMYLCASTPNRFQPQHFGDGTRLSIL.